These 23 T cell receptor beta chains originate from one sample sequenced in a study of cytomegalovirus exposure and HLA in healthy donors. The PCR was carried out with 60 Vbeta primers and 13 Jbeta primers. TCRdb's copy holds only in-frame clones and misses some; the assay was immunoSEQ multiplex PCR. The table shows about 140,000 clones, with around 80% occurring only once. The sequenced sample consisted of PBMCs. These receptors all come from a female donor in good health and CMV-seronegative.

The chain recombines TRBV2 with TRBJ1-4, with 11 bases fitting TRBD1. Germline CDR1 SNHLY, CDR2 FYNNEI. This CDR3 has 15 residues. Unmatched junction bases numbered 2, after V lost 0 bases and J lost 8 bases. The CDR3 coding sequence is TGTGCCAGCAGTGAAGCCTGGACAGGGGGCGAAAAACTGTTTTTT. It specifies CASSEAWTGGEKLFF.

The CDR3 is CASSQPGAPDSGYTF. The CDR3 DNA sequence: TGTGCCAGCAGTCAACCAGGGGCCCCCGATAGTGGCTACACCTTC. This chain joins TRBV28 and TRBJ1-2, with TRBD1 as a possible D gene (6 bases). The CDR3 covers 15 residues. Germline V gene lookup returns CDR1 MDHEN and CDR2 SYDVKM. Trimming pared 5 bases from V and 7 bases from J, leaving 20 bases between.

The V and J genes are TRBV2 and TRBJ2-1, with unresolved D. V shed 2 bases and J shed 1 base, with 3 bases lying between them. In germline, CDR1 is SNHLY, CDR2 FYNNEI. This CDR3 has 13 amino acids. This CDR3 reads CASSELSYNEQFF. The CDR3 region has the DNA TGTGCCAGCAGTGAACTATCCTACAATGAGCAGTTCTTC. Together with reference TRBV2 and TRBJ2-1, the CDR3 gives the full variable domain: EPEVTQTPSHQVTQMGQEVILRCVPISNHLYFYWYRQILGQKVEFLVSFYNNEISEKSEIFDDQFSVERPDGSNFTLKIRSTKLEDSAMYFCASSELSYNEQFFGPGTRLTVL.

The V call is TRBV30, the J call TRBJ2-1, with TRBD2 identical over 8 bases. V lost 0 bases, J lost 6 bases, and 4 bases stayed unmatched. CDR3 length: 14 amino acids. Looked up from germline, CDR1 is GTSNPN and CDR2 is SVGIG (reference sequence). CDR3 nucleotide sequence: TGTGCCTGGAGTGTACTAGCGGAGAGCAATGAGCAGTTCTTC. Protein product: CAWSVLAESNEQFF.

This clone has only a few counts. The CDR3 DNA reads TGTGCCAGCAGCCCCCCGAGGGGGCTGAACACTGAAGCTTTCTTT. This gives the protein CASSPPRGLNTEAFF. This chain uses TRBV5-5 with TRBJ1-1; 7 bases match TRBD1. Germline V gene lookup returns CDR1 SGHKS and CDR2 YYEKEE (reference sequence). Unmatched junction bases numbered 6, after V lost 4 bases and J lost 0 bases. The CDR3 covers 15 residues.

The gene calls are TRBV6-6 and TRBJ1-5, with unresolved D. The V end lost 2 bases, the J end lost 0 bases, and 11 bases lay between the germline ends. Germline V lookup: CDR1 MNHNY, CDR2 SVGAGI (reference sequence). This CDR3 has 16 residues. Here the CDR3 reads CASSYLSQSSNQPQHF. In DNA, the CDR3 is TGTGCCAGCAGTTACCTGTCGCAGTCTAGCAATCAGCCCCAGCATTTT.

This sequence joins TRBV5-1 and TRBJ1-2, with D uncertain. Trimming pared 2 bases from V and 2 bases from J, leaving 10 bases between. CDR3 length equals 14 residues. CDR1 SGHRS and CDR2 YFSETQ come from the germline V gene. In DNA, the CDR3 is TGCGCCAGCAGCTTTACGGCGGGGAACTATGGCTACACCTTC. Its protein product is CASSFTAGNYGYTF.

CDR3: CASSFYALAGGSNQPQHF. The CDR3 coding sequence is TGTGCCAGCAGTTTTTACGCGCTCGCCGGAGGTAGCAATCAGCCCCAGCATTTT. The chain uses TRBV28 and TRBJ1-5; D is unclear. Trimming shortened V by 3 bases and J by 0 bases, and 18 bases separated the two germline ends. Germline values: CDR1 MDHEN, CDR2 SYDVKM. The length of the CDR3 is 18 residues. The full variable domain, rest sourced from reference TRBV28 and TRBJ1-5, is DVKVTQSSRYLVKRTGEKVFLECVQDMDHENMFWYRQDPGLGLRLIYFSYDVKMKEKGDIPEGYSVSREKKERFSLILESASTNQTSMYLCASSFYALAGGSNQPQHFGDGTRLSIL.

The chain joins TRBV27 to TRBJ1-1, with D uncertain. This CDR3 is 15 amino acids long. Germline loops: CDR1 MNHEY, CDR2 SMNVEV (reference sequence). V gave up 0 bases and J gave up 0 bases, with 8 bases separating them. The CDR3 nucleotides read TGTGCCAGCAGTTTATCTTCCTCGGTGAACACTGAAGCTTTCTTT. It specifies CASSLSSSVNTEAFF.

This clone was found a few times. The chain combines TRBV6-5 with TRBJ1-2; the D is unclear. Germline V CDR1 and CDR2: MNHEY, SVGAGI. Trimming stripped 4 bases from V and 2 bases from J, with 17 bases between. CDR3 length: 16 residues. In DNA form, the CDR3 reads TGTGCCAGCAGTTCCCAAAAACCCTCCTACAACTATGGCTACACCTTC. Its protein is CASSSQKPSYNYGYTF.

CDR3: CASSLVPVQETQYF. The CDR3 DNA reads as TGTGCCAGCAGCTTAGTTCCAGTCCAAGAGACCCAGTACTTC. The chain links TRBV11-2 to TRBJ2-5; D unresolved. V was shortened by 1 base and J by 1 base, with 7 bases between the two germline ends. This CDR3 region has 14 residues. Germline CDR1 reads SGHAT; CDR2 reads FQNNGV.

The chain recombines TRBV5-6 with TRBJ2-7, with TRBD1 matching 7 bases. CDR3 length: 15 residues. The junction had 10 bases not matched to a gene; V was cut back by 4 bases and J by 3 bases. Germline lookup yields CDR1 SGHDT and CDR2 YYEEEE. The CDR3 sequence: CASSGRQGISYEQYF. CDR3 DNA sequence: TGTGCCAGCAGCGGAAGACAGGGCATAAGCTACGAGCAGTACTTC. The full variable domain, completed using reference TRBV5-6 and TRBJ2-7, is DAGVTQSPTHLIKTRGQQVTLRCSPKSGHDTVSWYQQALGQGPQFIFQYYEEEERQRGNFPDRFSGHQFPNYSSELNVNALLLGDSALYLCASSGRQGISYEQYFGPGTRLTVT.

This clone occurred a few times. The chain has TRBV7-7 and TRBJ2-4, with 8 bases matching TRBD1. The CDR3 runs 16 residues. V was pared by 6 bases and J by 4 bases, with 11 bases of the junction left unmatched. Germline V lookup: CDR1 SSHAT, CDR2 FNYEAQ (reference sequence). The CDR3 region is CASSFYGWTGKNIQYF. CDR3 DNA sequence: TGTGCCAGCAGTTTCTACGGTTGGACAGGGAAAAACATTCAGTACTTC.

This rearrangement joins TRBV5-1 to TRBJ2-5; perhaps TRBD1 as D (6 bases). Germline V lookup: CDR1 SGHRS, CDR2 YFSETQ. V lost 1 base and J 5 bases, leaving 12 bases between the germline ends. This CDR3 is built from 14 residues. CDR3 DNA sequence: TGCGCCAGCAGCTTGAGTTTTCAGGGGGAGACCCAGTACTTC. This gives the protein CASSLSFQGETQYF.

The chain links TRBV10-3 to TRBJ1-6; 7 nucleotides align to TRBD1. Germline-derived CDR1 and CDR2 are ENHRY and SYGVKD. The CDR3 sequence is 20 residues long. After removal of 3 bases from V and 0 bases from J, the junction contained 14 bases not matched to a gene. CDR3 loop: CAISELPGTEYSSYNSPLHF. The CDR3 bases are TGTGCCATCAGTGAACTGCCCGGGACAGAATATAGCTCCTATAATTCACCCCTCCACTTT.

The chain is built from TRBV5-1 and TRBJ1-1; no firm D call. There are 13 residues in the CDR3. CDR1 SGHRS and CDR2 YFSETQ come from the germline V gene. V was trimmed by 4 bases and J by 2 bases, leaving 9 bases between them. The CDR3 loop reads CASSPRENTEAFF. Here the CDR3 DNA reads TGCGCCAGCAGCCCCCGAGAAAACACTGAAGCTTTCTTT.

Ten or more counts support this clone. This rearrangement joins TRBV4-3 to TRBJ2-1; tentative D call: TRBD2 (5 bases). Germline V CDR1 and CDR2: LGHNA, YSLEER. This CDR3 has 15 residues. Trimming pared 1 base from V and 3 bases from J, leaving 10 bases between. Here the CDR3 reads CASSQGEGHYNEQFF. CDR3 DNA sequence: TGCGCCAGCAGCCAAGGAGAGGGCCACTACAATGAGCAGTTCTTC.

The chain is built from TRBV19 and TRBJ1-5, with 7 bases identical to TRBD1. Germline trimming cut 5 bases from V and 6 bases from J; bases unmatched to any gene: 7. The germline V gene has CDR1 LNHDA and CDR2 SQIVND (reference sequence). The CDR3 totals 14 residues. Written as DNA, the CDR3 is TGTGCCAGTAGTCCACCTGACAGGGTTCAGCCCCAGCATTTT. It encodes CASSPPDRVQPQHF.

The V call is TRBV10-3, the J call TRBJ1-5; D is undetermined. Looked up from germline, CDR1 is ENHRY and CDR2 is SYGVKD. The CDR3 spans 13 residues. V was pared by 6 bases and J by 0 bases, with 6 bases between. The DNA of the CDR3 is TGTGCCATCAGGCACGGTAGCAATCAGCCCCAGCATTTT. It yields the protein CAIRHGSNQPQHF.

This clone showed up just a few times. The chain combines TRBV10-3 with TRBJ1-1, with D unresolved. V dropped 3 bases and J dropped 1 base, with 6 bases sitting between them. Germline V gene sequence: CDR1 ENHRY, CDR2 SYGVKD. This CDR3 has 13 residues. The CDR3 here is CAISELANTEAFF. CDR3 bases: TGTGCCATCAGTGAATTGGCGAACACTGAAGCTTTCTTT.

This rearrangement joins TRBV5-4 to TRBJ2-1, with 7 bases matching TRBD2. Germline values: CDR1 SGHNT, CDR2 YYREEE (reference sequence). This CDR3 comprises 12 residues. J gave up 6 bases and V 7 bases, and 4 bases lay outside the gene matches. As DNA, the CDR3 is TGTGCCAGCGGGGGGGTAGGCAATGAGCAGTTCTTC. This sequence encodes CASGGVGNEQFF.

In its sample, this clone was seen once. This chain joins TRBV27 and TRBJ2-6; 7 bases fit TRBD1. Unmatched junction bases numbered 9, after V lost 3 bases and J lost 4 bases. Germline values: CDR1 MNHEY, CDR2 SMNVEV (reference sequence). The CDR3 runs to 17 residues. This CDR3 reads CASSFQQGHSGANVLTF. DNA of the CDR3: TGTGCCAGCAGTTTCCAACAGGGGCATAGCGGGGCCAACGTCCTGACTTTC.

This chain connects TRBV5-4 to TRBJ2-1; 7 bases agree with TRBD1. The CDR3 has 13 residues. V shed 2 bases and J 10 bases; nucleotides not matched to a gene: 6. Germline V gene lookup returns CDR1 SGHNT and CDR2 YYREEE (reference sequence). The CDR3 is CASSLGQAREQFF. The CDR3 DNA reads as TGTGCCAGCAGCTTAGGACAGGCCCGGGAGCAGTTCTTC.